These T cell receptor beta chains were read from a single sample in a study of Ad26.COV2.S vaccination and SARS-CoV-2 variants. Method: immunoSEQ multiplex PCR; TCRdb's copy keeps in-frame clones and lacks some. Of more than 300,000 clones in the sample, around 89% are singletons; the top ten hold approximately 4.5%. This specimen consisted of peripheral blood, obtained in a trial of Ad26.COV2.S vaccine versus placebo. The origin of the receptors is a person between 18 and 59 years old who received the Ad26.COV2.S COVID-19 vaccine or a placebo. Both conserved end residues are part of each CDR3. D genes are given only for firm matches. Only part of the rows carry a size: once, few, many, or a class if the clone is expanded.

V gene,D gene,clone size,J gene,CDR3 protein,CDR3 DNA
TRBV5-1,TRBD2,.,TRBJ2-1,CASSLRGLAGGLTYNEQFF,TGCGCCAGCAGCTTGAGAGGACTAGCGGGAGGGCTTACCTACAATGAGCAGTTCTTC
TRBV3-1/TRBV3-2,.,.,TRBJ2-7,CASSQSWGPDSYEQYF,TGTGCCAGCAGCCAAAGTTGGGGACCGGACAGCTACGAGCAGTACTTC
TRBV11-2,TRBD1,.,TRBJ2-3,CASSLRSWDRTPDTQYF,TGTGCCAGCAGCTTACGATCCTGGGACAGGACACCAGATACGCAGTATTTT
TRBV4-1,.,.,TRBJ1-5,CASSQDIEVQPQHF,TGCGCCAGCAGCCAAGACATAGAGGTGCAGCCCCAGCATTTT
TRBV24-1,TRBD2,.,TRBJ2-1,CATSGPGTSGRSSYNEQFF,TGTGCCACCAGTGGACCCGGGACTAGCGGGAGAAGCTCCTACAATGAGCAGTTCTTC
TRBV20-1,.,once,TRBJ2-1,CSASPLLVLEQFF,TGCAGTGCTAGTCCCTTACTAGTGCTTGAGCAGTTCTTC
TRBV10-3,.,.,TRBJ2-1,CAISDSPGAGGDNEQFF,TGTGCCATCAGTGACTCTCCCGGGGCAGGAGGGGACAATGAGCAGTTCTTC
TRBV28,TRBD1,.,TRBJ1-6,CASSRTGVPLWSPLHF,TGTGCCAGCAGTCGAACAGGGGTCCCCCTTTGGTCACCCCTCCACTTT
TRBV2,.,.,TRBJ2-7,CASRRDPEPPYEQYF,TGTGCCAGCAGACGGGACCCCGAGCCGCCCTACGAGCAGTACTTC
TRBV7-8,.,few,TRBJ1-6,CASANNSPLHF,TGTGCCAGCGCAAATAATTCACCCCTCCACTTT
TRBV5-1,.,.,TRBJ1-1,CASSWGFGTEAFF,TGCGCCAGCAGCTGGGGATTTGGCACTGAAGCTTTCTTT
TRBV3-1/TRBV3-2,.,.,TRBJ2-3,CASSRSTDTQYF,TGTGCCAGCAGCCGTTCCACAGATACGCAGTATTTT
TRBV19,TRBD1,.,TRBJ2-7,CASSTWDRGLYEQYF,TGTGCCAGTAGTACCTGGGACAGGGGTCTCTACGAGCAGTACTTC
TRBV6-5,.,.,TRBJ1-1,CASSYGTANTEAFF,TGTGCCAGCAGTTATGGGACGGCGAACACTGAAGCTTTCTTT
TRBV27,TRBD1,.,TRBJ1-2,CASSLSNQGAQGLAF,TGTGCCAGCAGTTTATCGAATCAGGGGGCGCAGGGGCTCGCCTTC
TRBV7-2,.,.,TRBJ1-1,CASSSPLGEGTEAFF,TGTGCCAGCAGCTCGCCGTTAGGGGAAGGGACTGAAGCTTTCTTT
TRBV6-5,.,.,TRBJ2-1,CASTGGELDGKQFF,TGTGCCAGCACCGGGGGCGAACTCGACGGGAAGCAGTTCTTC
TRBV28,.,.,TRBJ1-1,CASSPVGQLMNTEAFF,TGTGCCAGCAGTCCCGTAGGCCAGTTAATGAACACTGAAGCTTTCTTT
TRBV10-3,TRBD2,.,TRBJ2-1,CAISDPGVSGSSDEQFF,TGTGCCATCAGTGACCCCGGGGTTAGCGGGAGTTCTGATGAGCAGTTCTTC
TRBV7-9,TRBD2,.,TRBJ2-2,CASGRTSGRPALTGELFF,TGTGCCAGCGGGAGGACTAGCGGGAGACCCGCTTTGACCGGGGAGCTGTTTTTT
TRBV7-9,.,.,TRBJ1-3,CASTGQNRYSGNTIYF,TGTGCCAGCACCGGCCAAAACAGGTACTCTGGAAACACCATATATTTT
TRBV28,.,.,TRBJ1-5,CASSFGRAGQDYQPQHF,TGTGCCAGCAGTTTCGGCAGGGCTGGTCAGGATTATCAGCCCCAGCATTTT
TRBV7-9,.,.,TRBJ2-3,CASSFSRSGDTQYF,TGTGCCAGCAGCTTTTCCCGTTCGGGGGATACGCAGTATTTT
TRBV19,.,.,TRBJ1-1,CASSIRAQTNTEAFF,TGTGCCAGTAGTATTAGGGCACAGACGAACACTGAAGCTTTCTTT
TRBV7-9,.,many,TRBJ2-3,CASSSSRLVYTDTQYF,TGTGCCAGCAGCTCCAGCCGACTAGTTTACACAGATACGCAGTATTTT
TRBV10-2,TRBD2,.,TRBJ2-1,CASSEKTLAGIWNEQFF,TGCGCCAGCAGTGAGAAGACACTAGCGGGGATCTGGAATGAGCAGTTCTTC
TRBV9,TRBD2,.,TRBJ2-7,CASSPGTSSYEQYF,TGTGCCAGCAGCCCCGGGACTAGCTCCTACGAGCAGTACTTC
TRBV19,.,.,TRBJ1-2,CASRPMTTANYGYTF,TGTGCCAGTAGACCCATGACAACAGCTAACTATGGCTACACCTTC
TRBV27,TRBD1,.,TRBJ2-5,CASRESGTAVWETQYF,TGTGCCAGCAGGGAGTCCGGGACAGCGGTCTGGGAGACCCAGTACTTC
TRBV24-1,.,.,TRBJ2-5,CATSDIRDPQETQYF,TGTGCCACCAGTGATATCCGGGACCCGCAAGAGACCCAGTACTTC
TRBV7-2,.,.,TRBJ2-7,CASSLENYEQYF,TGTGCCAGCAGCCTCGAAAACTACGAGCAGTACTTC
TRBV2,.,.,TRBJ2-7,CASSEVARLGIYEQYF,TGTGCCAGCAGTGAAGTAGCGAGATTGGGTATCTACGAGCAGTACTTC
TRBV28,TRBD1,.,TRBJ2-2,CASSPDRESFPGELFF,TGTGCCAGCAGTCCCGACAGGGAGTCGTTTCCCGGGGAGCTGTTTTTT
TRBV28,TRBD1,once,TRBJ1-4,CASSLWDRVHQLFF,TGTGCCAGCAGTTTATGGGACAGGGTTCATCAACTGTTTTTT
TRBV11-2,TRBD2,few,TRBJ2-1,CASSLGQPLSGRAYNEQFF,TGTGCCAGCAGCTTAGGTCAACCCTTGAGCGGGAGGGCCTACAATGAGCAGTTCTTC
TRBV6-2/TRBV6-3,.,once,TRBJ1-4,CASSSRDGNNEKLFF,TGTGCCAGCAGTTCCCGGGACGGTAATAATGAAAAACTGTTTTTT
TRBV4-3,TRBD1,.,TRBJ2-7,CASSQDLPGQGVSYEQYF,TGCGCCAGCAGCCAAGATCTCCCAGGACAGGGTGTTTCCTACGAGCAGTACTTC
TRBV19,.,.,TRBJ2-1,CASSIPRQISYNEQFF,TGTGCCAGTAGTATCCCGCGACAAATTTCCTACAATGAGCAGTTCTTC
TRBV11-3,.,.,TRBJ2-5,CASSLAAQETQYF,TGTGCCAGCAGCTTAGCTGCTCAAGAGACCCAGTACTTC
TRBV27,TRBD2,once,TRBJ2-5,CASSLRGRGGETQYF,TGTGCCAGCAGTTTACGGGGGAGGGGTGGTGAGACCCAGTACTTC
TRBV2,TRBD1,.,TRBJ2-2,CASSVPGQGIFGELFF,TGTGCCAGCAGTGTCCCGGGACAGGGGATCTTCGGGGAGCTGTTTTTT
TRBV11-3,TRBD2,.,TRBJ2-5,CASSLGREETQYF,TGTGCCAGCAGCTTAGGGCGGGAGGAGACCCAGTACTTC